This TCR beta chain was observed in a study of T cell repertoires in ileal Crohn's disease. Across the study: The M6 sample came from neoterminal ileum during colonoscopy after surgery.

The assay was immunoSEQ multiplex PCR, and TCRdb's table has in-frame clones only and misses some. The data contain 12,000 or so clones, more than 75% of them seen just once; the ten biggest clones take up 11%. Time point meaning: neoterminal ileum biopsy at postoperative endoscopy, about 6 months after surgery. Concerning this clone itself: Its target is unknown.

General study findings and limits: Compared with CD4 T cells, sorted CD8 cells carried more expanded clones.

Per the germline V gene, CDR1 is SGHRS and CDR2 is YFSETQ. The trim removed 4 bases at V and 6 bases at J, leaving 8 bases unmatched. CDR3 length: 14 amino acids. The sequence came from an adult with Crohn's disease. The source material was ileal tissue. The chain carries TRBV5-1 and TRBJ2-3; TRBD2 aligns across 7 bases. CDR3 residues: CASSLMTSYDTQYF. The CDR3 coding sequence is TGCGCCAGCAGCCTTATGACTAGCTACGATACGCAGTATTTT.